Following are 4 T cell receptor beta chains from one sample sequenced in a study of T cells in Graves' hyperthyroidism and ophthalmopathy (dated by TCRdb to about 2019). Library construction relied on multiplex PCR. Reads for this sample came from an Illumina HiSeq 2000. The TCR beta CDR3 regions were amplified from the RNA transcripts. A first-round RT-PCR of the TCR CDR3 used the HTBI primer set with the Qiagen OneStep RT-PCR kit. TCRdb handled the public reads itself, with Q25 trimming in fastp and clone calling in MiXCR, and kept productive beta chains. For every CDR3 protein sequence, its rows merge into one entry that carries the most common genes and DNA. The sample table holds fewer than 450,000 distinct CDR3 sequences, of which approximately 18% were seen once. Around 35% of the sample is held by the ten biggest clonotypes. Sequencing input: blood. The receptors were gathered from a woman in her 30s with Graves' hyperthyroidism that later progressed to Graves' ophthalmopathy.

The V gene is TRBV19, the J gene TRBJ2-1; no clear D. The CDR3 is 15 amino acids. The germline CDR1 and CDR2 sequences are LNHDA and SQIVND (reference sequence). The V end lost 7 bases, the J end lost 2 bases, and 15 bases lay between the germline ends. CDR3 sequence: CASTSSTFTYNEQFF. The CDR3 DNA reads TGTGCCAGTACCTCCTCAACCTTCACCTACAATGAGCAGTTCTTC.

This clonotype turned up a few times. This chain links TRBV6-2 or TRBV6-3 with TRBJ2-7; no definite D call. There are 14 residues in the CDR3. V lost 6 bases, J lost 1 base, and 13 bases lay in between. Germline V gene lookup returns CDR1 MNHEY and CDR2 SVGEGT. The CDR3 DNA is TGTGCCAGCAGCCCCCGTTATTTATCCTACGAGCAGTACTTC. It codes for CASSPRYLSYEQYF.

This clonotype was seen at least ten times. The J gene is TRBJ2-6, the V gene TRBV3-1; perhaps TRBD1 as D (6 bases). The germline gives CDR1 LGHDT, CDR2 YNNKEL (reference sequence). The CDR3 is made up of 15 amino acids. Trimming took 6 bases from V and 2 from J, leaving 11 bases between them. The CDR3 here is CASRGPGAGANVLTF. The DNA for the CDR3 is TGTGCCAGCAGGGGACCAGGGGCTGGGGCCAACGTCCTGACTTTC. Complete variable domain (other parts from reference TRBV3-1 and TRBJ2-6): DTAVSQTPKYLVTQMGNDKSIKCEQNLGHDTMYWYKQDSKKFLKIMFSYNNKELIINETVPNRFSPKSPDKAHLNLHINSLELGDSAVYFCASRGPGAGANVLTFGAGSRLTVL.

This sequence joins TRBV20-1 and TRBJ1-3; TRBD1 is a possible D gene (5 bases). This CDR3 has 15 residues. Per germline, CDR1 DFQATT and CDR2 SNEGSKA (reference sequence). V lost 2 bases and J lost 3, with 14 bases in between. The CDR3 DNA follows: TGCAGTGCTAGATATGCGGGGCTCCGTGGAAACACCATATATTTT. Amino acid sequence: CSARYAGLRGNTIYF.